This T cell receptor beta chain comes out of a study of blood T cell repertoires in COVID-19. Across the study: Samples representing acute and convalescent COVID-19 were sourced from the United States, Italy and Spain. Sources were T cells, B-cell-depleted T cells, or PBMCs; the material itself was cDNA or gDNA.

The Seattle patients joined while their infection was active and were tracked longitudinally afterward. Authors' data handling: Amplification of reference gene primers was used by the study to estimate nucleated cell counts. Assay: immunoSEQ multiplex PCR; the TCRdb copy retains only in-frame clones and omits some. The D gene and trimming were derived from the DNA, and the V and J assignments and clone size from that table. The repertoire holds tens of thousands of clones, with over 75% as singletons. The germline CDR1 and CDR2 sequences are SQVTM and ANQGSEA. This CDR3 contains 14 residues. V dropped 7 bases and J dropped 5; count of bases not matched to a gene: 8.

Sample: peripheral blood. The chain uses TRBV29-1 and TRBJ2-7; 13 nucleotides match TRBD2. This sequence was found in a man aged 65-85 years with COVID-19, enrolled during active disease. CDR3: CSAGLAGVNHEQYF. In DNA, the CDR3 is TGCAGCGCCGGACTAGCGGGAGTTAACCACGAGCAGTACTTC.